The rows below give T cell receptor beta chains drawn from one sample of a study of cytomegalovirus exposure and HLA in healthy donors. Only in-frame clones appear in the TCRdb table, and some are missing; sequencing was by immunoSEQ multiplex PCR. The data contain about 200,000 clones, over 75% of them singletons. Specimen: PBMCs. These receptors all come from a young man in good health and CMV-seronegative. Each CDR3 is given with its conserved first and last residue. D genes are given only for firm matches. Not every row has a clone size; where given, it reads once, few, many or a size class.

size	V	J	D	DNA	CDR3
.	TRBV7-9	TRBJ2-3	.	TGTGCCAGCAGCCCCGCCCGGGGCACAGATACGCAGTATTTT	CASSPARGTDTQYF
.	TRBV6-5	TRBJ2-1	TRBD1	TGTGCCAGCAGTACAGGGGTGGCAAATGAGCAGTTCTTC	CASSTGVANEQFF
.	TRBV6-1	TRBJ1-2	TRBD1	TGTGCCAGCAGTGAACGTGTTTGGGACAGGGGGCTGGATGGCTACACCTTC	CASSERVWDRGLDGYTF
.	TRBV28	TRBJ1-2	.	TGTGCCATCTTACTCAGGAATGGCTACACCTTC	CAILLRNGYTF
.	TRBV6-6	TRBJ1-3	.	.	CASSSGQGSGNTIYF
once	TRBV28	TRBJ2-3	.	TGTGCCAGCAGTTTTGGGCAGGGGAGAGATACGCAGTATTTT	CASSFGQGRDTQYF
.	TRBV27	TRBJ2-1	TRBD2	TGTGCCAGCAGTTTTAGCGGGGGGCCTTTGAATGAGCAGTTCTTC	CASSFSGGPLNEQFF
.	TRBV7-2	TRBJ2-7	.	TGTGCCAGCAGCTTAACGGCAGGCTACGAGCAGTACTTC	CASSLTAGYEQYF
.	TRBV30	TRBJ2-7	TRBD1	TGTGCCTGGGGTGCCGGGACAGTAAGCTCCTACGAGCAGTACTTC	CAWGAGTVSSYEQYF
.	TRBV7-2	TRBJ1-2	.	TGTGCCAGCAGCTTTGACAGGTCGGGCTACACCTTC	CASSFDRSGYTF
few	TRBV7-9	TRBJ1-2	.	TGTTCCAGCAGCCTTGACACCTATGGCTACACCTTC	CSSSLDTYGYTF
.	TRBV18	TRBJ2-2	.	TGTGCCAGCTCACCGTTCGTCAGCGCGAACACCGGGGAGCTGTTTTTT	CASSPFVSANTGELFF
once	TRBV5-6	TRBJ1-5	.	TGTGCCAGCAGCTCAGCGGGCAGGGCCAATCAGCCCCAGCATTTT	CASSSAGRANQPQHF
.	TRBV7-9	TRBJ2-7	TRBD1	TGTGCCAGCAGCACACCTGACAGGGGCTGGGAGCAGTACTTC	CASSTPDRGWEQYF
.	TRBV4-3	TRBJ2-7	TRBD1	TGCGCCAGCAGCCAAGAGGCAGGGGGCTTGTACGAGCAGTACTTC	CASSQEAGGLYEQYF
few	TRBV2	TRBJ2-4	TRBD1	TGTGCCAGCAGAGAAACGCCGACAGGGATCGACATTCAGTACTTC	CASRETPTGIDIQYF
few	TRBV6-5	TRBJ1-1	TRBD1	TGTGCCAGCAGGTCAACAGGGGACCGGAACACTGAAGCTTTCTTT	CASRSTGDRNTEAFF
.	TRBV4-3	TRBJ2-3	TRBD2	TGCGCCAGCAGCCAAAGCGGGGGGGCCGCAGATACGCAGTATTTT	CASSQSGGAADTQYF
.	TRBV6-5	TRBJ1-3	.	TGTGCCAGCAGCAGGGACACGATCTCTGGAAACACCATATATTTT	CASSRDTISGNTIYF
.	TRBV28	TRBJ1-3	.	TGTGCCAGCAGGAAACAGGGTTCTGGAAACACCATATATTTT	CASRKQGSGNTIYF
few	TRBV5-1	TRBJ1-1	.	TGCGCCAGCAGCTTGAATAGAAACACTGAAGCTTTCTTT	CASSLNRNTEAFF
.	TRBV6-6	TRBJ1-1	.	TGTGCCAGCAGTTACTCCCACAGGGTGGACACTGAAGCTTTCTTT	CASSYSHRVDTEAFF
.	TRBV7-2	TRBJ2-5	TRBD1	TGTGCCAGCAGCCCATACAGACAGGGCGAGACCCAGTACTTC	CASSPYRQGETQYF
.	TRBV5-1	TRBJ2-7	.	TGCGCCAGCAGCTCGGAACAGGGCTCCTACGAGCAGTACTTC	CASSSEQGSYEQYF
.	TRBV2	TRBJ2-1	TRBD1	TGTGCCAGCAGTAGGGACAGGGTGGGAAATGAGCAGTTCTTC	CASSRDRVGNEQFF
.	TRBV11-2	TRBJ2-7	TRBD2	TGTGCCAGCAGCTTAGATCCAGTGCGGATAGCGGGAGGAAACGAGCAGTACTTC	CASSLDPVRIAGGNEQYF
.	TRBV5-4	TRBJ1-1	.	TGTGCCAGCAGCCCGCCGACAGGAGATAACACTGAAGCTTTCTTT	CASSPPTGDNTEAFF
.	TRBV7-7	TRBJ2-5	.	TGTGCTAGCAGCCCCGGGAGATTGGAGACCCAGTACTTC	CASSPGRLETQYF